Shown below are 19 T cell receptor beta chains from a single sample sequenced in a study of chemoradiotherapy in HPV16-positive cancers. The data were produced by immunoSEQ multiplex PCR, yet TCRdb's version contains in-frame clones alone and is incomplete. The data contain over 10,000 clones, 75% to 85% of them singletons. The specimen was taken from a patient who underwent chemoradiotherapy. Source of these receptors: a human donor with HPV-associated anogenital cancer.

The CDR3 DNA follows: TGCGCCAGCAGCTCCCAGACCGCCACAGATACGCAGTATTTT. This gives the protein CASSSQTATDTQYF. This rearrangement joins TRBV5-1 to TRBJ2-3, with D hard to call. This CDR3 comprises 14 residues. Germline assignment: CDR1 SGHRS and CDR2 YFSETQ. V was cut by 3 bases and J by 2 bases, with 10 bases left in between.

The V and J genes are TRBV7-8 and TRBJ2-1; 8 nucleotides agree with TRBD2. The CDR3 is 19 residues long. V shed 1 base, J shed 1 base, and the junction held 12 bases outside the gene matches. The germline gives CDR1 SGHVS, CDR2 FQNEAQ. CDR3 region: CASSLGAKIAGRSYNEQFF. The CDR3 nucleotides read TGTGCCAGCAGCTTAGGGGCAAAAATAGCGGGGAGGTCCTACAATGAGCAGTTCTTC.

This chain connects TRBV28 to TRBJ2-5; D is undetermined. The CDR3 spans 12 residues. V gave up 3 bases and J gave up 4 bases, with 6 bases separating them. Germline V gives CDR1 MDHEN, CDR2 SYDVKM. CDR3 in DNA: TGTGCCAGCAGTTTCGGTTTAGAGACCCAGTACTTC. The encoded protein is CASSFGLETQYF.

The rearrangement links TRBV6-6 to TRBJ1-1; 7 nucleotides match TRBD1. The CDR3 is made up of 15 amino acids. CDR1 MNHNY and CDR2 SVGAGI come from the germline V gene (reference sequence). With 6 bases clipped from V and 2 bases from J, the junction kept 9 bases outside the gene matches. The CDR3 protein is CASSRTGSRNTEAFF. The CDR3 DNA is TGTGCCAGCAGCCGGACAGGAAGTCGTAACACTGAAGCTTTCTTT.

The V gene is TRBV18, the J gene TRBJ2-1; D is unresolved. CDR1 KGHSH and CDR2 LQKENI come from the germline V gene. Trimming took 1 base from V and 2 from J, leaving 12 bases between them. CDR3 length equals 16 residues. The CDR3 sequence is CASSPRMDGAYNEQFF. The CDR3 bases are TGTGCCAGCTCACCACGTATGGACGGAGCCTACAATGAGCAGTTCTTC.

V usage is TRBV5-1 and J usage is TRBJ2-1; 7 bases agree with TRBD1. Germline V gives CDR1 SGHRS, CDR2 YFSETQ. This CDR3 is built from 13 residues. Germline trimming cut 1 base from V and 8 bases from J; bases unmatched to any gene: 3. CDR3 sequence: CASSLYRGDEQFF. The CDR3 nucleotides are TGCGCCAGCAGCTTGTACAGGGGCGATGAGCAGTTCTTC. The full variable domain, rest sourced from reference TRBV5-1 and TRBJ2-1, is KAGVTQTPRYLIKTRGQQVTLSCSPISGHRSVSWYQQTPGQGLQFLFEYFSETQRNKGNFPGRFSGRQFSNSRSEMNVSTLELGDSALYLCASSLYRGDEQFFGPGTRLTVL.

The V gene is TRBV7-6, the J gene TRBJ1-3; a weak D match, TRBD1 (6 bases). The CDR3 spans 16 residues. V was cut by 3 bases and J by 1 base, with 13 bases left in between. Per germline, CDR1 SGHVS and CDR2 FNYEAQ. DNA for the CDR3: TGTGCCAGCAGCTTTTTAGGGGGAGGTTCTGGAAACACCATATATTTT. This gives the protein CASSFLGGGSGNTIYF.

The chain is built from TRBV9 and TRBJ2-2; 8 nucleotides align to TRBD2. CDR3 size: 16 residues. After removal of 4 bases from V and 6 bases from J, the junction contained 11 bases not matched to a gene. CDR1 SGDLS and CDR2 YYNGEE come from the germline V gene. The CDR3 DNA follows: TGTGCCAGCAGCCCCTGGGGAGCGGGGGAAGCCGGGGAGCTGTTTTTT. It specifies CASSPWGAGEAGELFF.

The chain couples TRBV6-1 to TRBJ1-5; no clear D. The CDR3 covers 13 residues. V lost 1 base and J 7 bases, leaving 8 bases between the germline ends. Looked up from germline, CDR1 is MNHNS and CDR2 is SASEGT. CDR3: CASSEGEDQPQHF. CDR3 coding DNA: TGTGCCAGCAGTGAAGGGGAGGACCAGCCCCAGCATTTT.

The CDR3 here is CAISDLAFSSYEQYF. The CDR3 DNA reads as TGTGCCATCAGTGACCTAGCGTTTAGCTCCTACGAGCAGTACTTC. The chain joins TRBV10-3 to TRBJ2-7; tentatively, D is TRBD2 (6 bases). Germline CDR1 and CDR2: ENHRY and SYGVKD. The CDR3 runs 15 residues. The germline V and J ends were trimmed by 3 bases and 0 bases, with 12 bases remaining between them.

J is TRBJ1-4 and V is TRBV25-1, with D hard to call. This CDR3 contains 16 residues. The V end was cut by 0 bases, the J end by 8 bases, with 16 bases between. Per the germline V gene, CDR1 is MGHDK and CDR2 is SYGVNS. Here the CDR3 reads CASSEYMVFSTEKLFF. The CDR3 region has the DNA TGTGCCAGCAGTGAATATATGGTTTTCTCGACAGAAAAACTGTTTTTT.

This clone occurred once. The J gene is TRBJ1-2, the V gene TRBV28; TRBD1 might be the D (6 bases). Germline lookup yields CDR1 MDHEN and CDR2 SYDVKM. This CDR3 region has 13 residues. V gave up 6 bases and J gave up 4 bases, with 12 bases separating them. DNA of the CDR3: TGTGCCAGCAGCGCAGGACAGCTCTATGGCTACACCTTC. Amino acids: CASSAGQLYGYTF.

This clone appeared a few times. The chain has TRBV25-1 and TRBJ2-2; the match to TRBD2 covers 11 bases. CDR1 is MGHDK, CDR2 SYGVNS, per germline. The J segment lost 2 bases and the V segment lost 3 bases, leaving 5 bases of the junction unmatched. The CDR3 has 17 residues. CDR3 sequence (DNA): TGTGCCAGCAGTGATTCTAGCGGGGGGCTAAACACCGGGGAGCTGTTTTTT. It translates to CASSDSSGGLNTGELFF.

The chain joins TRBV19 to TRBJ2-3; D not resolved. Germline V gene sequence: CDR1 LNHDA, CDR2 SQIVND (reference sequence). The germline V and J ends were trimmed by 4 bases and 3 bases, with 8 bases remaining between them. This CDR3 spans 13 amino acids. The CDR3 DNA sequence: TGTGCCAGTAGTAGGTCGTATACAGATACGCAGTATTTT. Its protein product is CASSRSYTDTQYF.

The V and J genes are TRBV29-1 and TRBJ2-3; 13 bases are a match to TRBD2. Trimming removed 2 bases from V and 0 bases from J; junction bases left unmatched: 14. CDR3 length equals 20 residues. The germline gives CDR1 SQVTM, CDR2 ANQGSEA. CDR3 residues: CSVEQTSGGQQSTSTDTQYF. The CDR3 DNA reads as TGCAGCGTTGAACAGACTAGCGGGGGGCAACAGAGCACTAGCACAGATACGCAGTATTTT.

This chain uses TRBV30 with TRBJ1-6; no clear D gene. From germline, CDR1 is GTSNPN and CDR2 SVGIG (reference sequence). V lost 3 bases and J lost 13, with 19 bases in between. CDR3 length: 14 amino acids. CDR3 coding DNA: TGTGCCTGGAGCGACTACCTTACCCTAGAGCCCCTCCACTTT. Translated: CAWSDYLTLEPLHF. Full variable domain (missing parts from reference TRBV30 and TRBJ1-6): SQTIHQWPATLVQPVGSPLSLECTVEGTSNPNLYWYRQAAGRGLQLLFYSVGIGQISSEVPQNLSASRPQDRQFILSSKKLLLSDSGFYLCAWSDYLTLEPLHFGNGTRLTVT.

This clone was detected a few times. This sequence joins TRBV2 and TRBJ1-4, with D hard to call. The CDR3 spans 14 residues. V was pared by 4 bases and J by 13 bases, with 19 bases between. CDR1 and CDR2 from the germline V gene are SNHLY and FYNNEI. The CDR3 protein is CASSGTGGGVALFF. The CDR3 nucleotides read TGTGCCAGCAGTGGAACGGGAGGCGGTGTGGCACTGTTTTTT.

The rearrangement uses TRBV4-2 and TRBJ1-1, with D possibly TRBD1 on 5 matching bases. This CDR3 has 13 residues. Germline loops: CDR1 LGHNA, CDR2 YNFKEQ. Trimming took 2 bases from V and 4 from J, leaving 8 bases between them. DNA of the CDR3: TGTGCCAGCAGCCAATCGGGGGGCACTGAAGCTTTCTTT. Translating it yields CASSQSGGTEAFF.

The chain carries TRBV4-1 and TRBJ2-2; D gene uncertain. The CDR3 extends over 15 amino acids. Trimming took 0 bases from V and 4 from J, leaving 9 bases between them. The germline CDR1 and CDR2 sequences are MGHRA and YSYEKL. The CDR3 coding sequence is TGCGCCAGCAGCCAAGAAACCAGTTCCACCGGGGAGCTGTTTTTT. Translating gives CASSQETSSTGELFF.